What follows are 28 T cell receptor beta chains derived from one specimen sequenced in a study of blood T cell repertoires in COVID-19. Produced via immunoSEQ multiplex PCR; TCRdb's table is partial and in-frame only. The profile covers fewer than 350,000 clones, with approximately 90% appearing a single time and approximately 7.5% taken by the ten largest. Sequencing was performed on peripheral blood. These receptors were obtained from a woman in her 30s with COVID-19, enrolled during active disease.

The CDR3 DNA reads as TGTGCCATCAGGGGGACAGGGGGGCTCACTGAAGCTTTCTTT. It translates to CAIRGTGGLTEAFF. The genes are TRBV10-3 and TRBJ1-1; 11 bases line up with TRBD1. The CDR3 loop spans 14 amino acids. The V gene's germline CDR1 is ENHRY and CDR2 SYGVKD. V lost 6 bases and J lost 4; bases outside the gene matches: 4.

The gene calls are TRBV30 and TRBJ1-2; TRBD1 aligns across 9 bases. The junction had 4 bases not matched to a gene; V was cut back by 5 bases and J by 3 bases. The CDR3 is 13 residues long. Germline loops: CDR1 GTSNPN, CDR2 SVGIG (reference sequence). The CDR3 DNA follows: TGTGCCTGGTTCGGGACAGGGCACTATGGCTACACCTTC. Translated, it gives CAWFGTGHYGYTF. The complete variable domain, with remaining parts taken from reference TRBV30 and TRBJ1-2, reads SQTIHQWPATLVQPVGSPLSLECTVEGTSNPNLYWYRQAAGRGLQLLFYSVGIGQISSEVPQNLSASRPQDRQFILSSKKLLLSDSGFYLCAWFGTGHYGYTFGSGTRLTVV.

V is TRBV9 and J is TRBJ2-7; D may be TRBD1 (5 bases). Germline CDR1 reads SGDLS; CDR2 reads YYNGEE. V was trimmed by 4 bases and J by 0 bases, leaving 11 bases between them. The CDR3 covers 14 residues. The CDR3 here is CASSPRTLSYEQYF. Written as DNA, the CDR3 is TGTGCCAGCAGCCCCCGGACACTCTCCTACGAGCAGTACTTC.

The chain has TRBV7-3 and TRBJ2-6; 12 nucleotides match TRBD2. CDR1 SGHTA and CDR2 FQGTGA come from the germline V gene. J was trimmed by 0 bases and V by 1 base; bases with no gene match: 13. The CDR3 runs to 22 residues. The CDR3 nucleotides read TGTGCCAGCAGCTTAAATGCCAGGCCGGGACTAGCGGGCCCCTCTGGGGCCAACGTCCTGACTTTC. Its protein product is CASSLNARPGLAGPSGANVLTF.

The chain combines TRBV4-1 with TRBJ2-1; the D gene is possibly TRBD1 (6 bases). The CDR3 contains 14 residues. The germline V gene encodes CDR1 MGHRA and CDR2 YSYEKL. Trimming stripped 0 bases from V and 3 bases from J, with 6 bases between. CDR3 sequence: CASSQETGYNEQFF. For the CDR3, the DNA is TGCGCCAGCAGCCAAGAGACAGGCTACAATGAGCAGTTCTTC.

V and J are TRBV30 and TRBJ1-1, with a weak D call TRBD1 (6 bases). Germline V lookup: CDR1 GTSNPN, CDR2 SVGIG (reference sequence). Trimming took 8 bases from V and 0 from J, leaving 16 bases between them. The CDR3 is 14 amino acids. Here the CDR3 reads CAQGTGTVNTEAFF. CDR3 in DNA: TGTGCCCAGGGGACCGGGACGGTGAACACTGAAGCTTTCTTT.

The chain combines TRBV12-3 or TRBV12-4 with TRBJ2-7; D gene ambiguous. V lost 5 bases and J lost 7, with 9 bases in between. This CDR3 is built from 11 residues. The CDR3 coding sequence is TGTGCCAGCAGTCCCTCTAAGGAGCAGTACTTC. This codes for CASSPSKEQYF.

This clone showed up just once. Additional DNA sequences in this sample encode the identical CDR3. J is TRBJ1-1 and V is TRBV28, with 7 bases that match TRBD1. CDR3 length: 12 residues. V shed 5 bases, J shed 5 bases, and the junction held 2 bases outside the gene matches. Germline lookup yields CDR1 MDHEN and CDR2 SYDVKM. CDR3 residues: CASSPGGTEAFF. For the CDR3, the DNA is TGTGCCAGCAGTCCAGGGGGGACTGAAGCTTTCTTT.

The chain is built from TRBV7-2 and TRBJ1-6; D is undetermined. The germline V gene encodes CDR1 SGHTA and CDR2 FQGNSA. The V end was cut by 7 bases, the J end by 5 bases, with 15 bases between. This CDR3 region has 15 residues. The CDR3 sequence is CASTQRRAHNSPLHF. The CDR3 DNA follows: TGTGCCAGCACCCAGAGGAGAGCGCATAATTCACCCCTCCACTTT.

This clone was seen a single time. This rearrangement joins TRBV9 to TRBJ2-2; D is undetermined. This CDR3 is built from 14 residues. Per the germline V gene, CDR1 is SGDLS and CDR2 is YYNGEE. V dropped 2 bases and J dropped 1 base, with 6 bases sitting between them. CDR3 nucleotides: TGTGCCAGCAGCGTGCGACAGAACACCGGGGAGCTGTTTTTT. Protein product: CASSVRQNTGELFF.

The V gene is TRBV3-1 (or the pseudogene TRBV3-2), the J gene TRBJ2-1; D gene unclear. Trimming left V 2 bases short and J 3 bases short, with 5 bases between. CDR3 length: 13 residues. CDR1 and CDR2 (germline): LGHDT, YNNKEL (reference sequence). The CDR3 sequence is CASSQLLYNEQFF. The DNA of the CDR3 is TGTGCCAGCAGCCAACTACTCTACAATGAGCAGTTCTTC.

The chain uses TRBV7-9 and TRBJ2-5; 11 nucleotides line up with TRBD2. The CDR3 is 18 amino acids. With V trimmed by 7 bases and J by 3 bases, 16 bases remained unmatched. CDR1 and CDR2 from the germline V gene are SEHNR and FQNEAQ (reference sequence). CDR3 nucleotide sequence: TGTGCCAGCAACTCTCAGAGGAGGGCTAGCGGGAGGAAAGAGACCCAGTACTTC. Its protein is CASNSQRRASGRKETQYF. Drawing the rest from reference TRBV7-9 and TRBJ2-5, the complete variable domain is DTGVSQNPRHKITKRGQNVTFRCDPISEHNRLYWYRQTLGQGPEFLTYFQNEAQLEKSRLLSDRFSAERPKGSFSTLEIQRTEQGDSAMYLCASNSQRRASGRKETQYFGPGTRLLVL.

The chain links TRBV7-9 to TRBJ2-3, with D tentatively TRBD1 (6 bases). CDR1 and CDR2 (germline): SEHNR, FQNEAQ (reference sequence). Trimming removed 6 bases from V and 3 bases from J, with 25 bases in between. The CDR3 has 18 amino acids. This CDR3 reads CASRLPPMNTGPTDTQYF. In DNA form, the CDR3 reads TGTGCCAGCAGATTGCCTCCCATGAATACAGGGCCAACAGATACGCAGTATTTT.

The chain uses TRBV15 and TRBJ2-5; D is unresolved. Trimming pared 4 bases from V and 4 bases from J, leaving 4 bases between. The CDR3 length is 11 residues. Looked up from germline, CDR1 is LNHNV and CDR2 is YYDKDF (reference sequence). The chain's CDR3 is CATSKLETQYF. Here the CDR3 DNA reads TGTGCCACCAGCAAACTAGAGACCCAGTACTTC.

This clone appeared once. The chain couples TRBV6-5 to TRBJ2-3, with a weak D call TRBD2 (5 bases). Germline V lookup: CDR1 MNHEY, CDR2 SVGAGI. V lost 5 bases and J lost 6, with 9 bases in between. This CDR3 region has 12 residues. DNA for the CDR3: TGTGCCAGCAGTCGGACGGGGGATACGCAGTATTTT. This encodes CASSRTGDTQYF.

The chain couples TRBV5-1 to TRBJ2-7, with D tentatively TRBD2 (6 bases). This CDR3 is 14 amino acids long. Germline lookup yields CDR1 SGHRS and CDR2 YFSETQ. Trimming shortened V by 0 bases and J by 2 bases, and 9 bases separated the two germline ends. Here the CDR3 DNA reads TGCGCCAGCAGCTTGGGCGGGATTCCCTACGAGCAGTACTTC. It encodes CASSLGGIPYEQYF.

J is TRBJ2-7 and V is TRBV5-4; D is perhaps TRBD1 (6 bases). V lost 2 bases and J 2 bases, leaving 11 bases between the germline ends. Germline-derived CDR1 and CDR2 are SGHNT and YYREEE (reference sequence). This CDR3 spans 14 amino acids. CDR3 sequence reads: CASSLQGRAYEQYF. The CDR3 DNA reads as TGTGCCAGCAGCTTACAGGGTCGGGCCTACGAGCAGTACTTC.

V is TRBV6-5 and J is TRBJ2-1; 9 bases are shared with TRBD2. The V segment lost 10 bases and the J segment 3 bases; nucleotides outside the gene matches: 1. CDR1 is MNHEY and CDR2 is SVGAGI in the germline V gene. The CDR3 extends over 12 amino acids. The CDR3: CANSGSYNEQFF. The CDR3 DNA is TGTGCCAATAGCGGGAGCTACAATGAGCAGTTCTTC.

The chain employs TRBV28 and TRBJ1-1, with D unclear. The V end lost 3 bases, the J end lost 5 bases, and 13 bases lay between the germline ends. This CDR3 spans 14 amino acids. The germline V gene has CDR1 MDHEN and CDR2 SYDVKM. CDR3 DNA sequence: TGTGCCAGCAGTTTCCCGGACCGGAGGACTGAAGCTTTCTTT. Translating it yields CASSFPDRRTEAFF.

The chain couples TRBV7-2 to TRBJ1-2; possibly TRBD1 for D (6 bases). The germline gives CDR1 SGHTA, CDR2 FQGNSA. V lost 3 bases, J lost 4 bases, and 24 bases lay in between. CDR3 size: 18 residues. CDR3 sequence reads: CASSLGPTGLGRFYGYTF. For the CDR3, the DNA is TGTGCCAGCAGCTTGGGGCCGACAGGCCTAGGAAGGTTCTATGGCTACACCTTC.

This clone occurred a few times. The J gene is TRBJ2-2, the V gene TRBV7-3; weak D call: TRBD2 (5 bases). The germline CDR1 and CDR2 sequences are SGHTA and FQGTGA. The CDR3 is 14 amino acids. Trimming removed 3 bases from V and 7 bases from J, with 12 bases in between. CDR3 DNA: TGTGCCAGCAGCTTGCTATTAGGAGGCGGGGAGCTGTTTTTT. It yields the protein CASSLLLGGGELFF.

The V gene is TRBV24-1, the J gene TRBJ2-1, with TRBD2 matching 12 bases. There are 17 residues in the CDR3. Per germline, CDR1 KGHDR and CDR2 SFDVKD. The V segment lost 5 bases and the J segment 4 bases; nucleotides outside the gene matches: 8. The CDR3 bases are TGTGCCACCAGTGCTACTAGCGGGAGGACCAGATACAATGAGCAGTTCTTC. Translated, it gives CATSATSGRTRYNEQFF.

The chain is built from TRBV3-1 (or the pseudogene TRBV3-2) and TRBJ2-3, with D perhaps matching TRBD1 (5 bases). The germline V gene has CDR1 LGHDT and CDR2 YNNKEL (reference sequence). V lost 3 bases and J 0 bases, leaving 7 bases between the germline ends. The CDR3 runs to 14 residues. In nucleotides, the CDR3 is TGTGCCAGCAGCCACAGGACAAGCACAGATACGCAGTATTTT. The encoded protein is CASSHRTSTDTQYF.

The chain employs TRBV18 and TRBJ2-5; TRBD2 matches 8 bases. The CDR3 runs to 14 residues. V trimming: 3 bases; J trimming: 3 bases; junction bases outside the gene matches: 3. From germline, CDR1 is KGHSH and CDR2 LQKENI. The CDR3 nucleotides read TGTGCCAGCTCACCGGGACTAGGCAAAGAGACCCAGTACTTC. Residues: CASSPGLGKETQYF.

In nucleotides, the CDR3 is TGTGCCAGTAGTATTGGGCTAGCGGTTAAAGAGACCCAGTACTTC. Protein sequence: CASSIGLAVKETQYF. The J gene is TRBJ2-5, the V gene TRBV19, with 7 bases matching TRBD2. CDR1 LNHDA and CDR2 SQIVND come from the germline V gene (reference sequence). The CDR3 contains 15 residues. With 3 bases clipped from V and 3 bases from J, the junction kept 7 bases outside the gene matches. The full variable domain, its missing parts supplied by reference TRBV19 and TRBJ2-5, is DGGITQSPKYLFRKEGQNVTLSCEQNLNHDAMYWYRQDPGQGLRLIYYSQIVNDFQKGDIAEGYSVSREKKESFPLTVTSAQKNPTAFYLCASSIGLAVKETQYFGPGTRLLVL.

This rearrangement joins TRBV11-2 to TRBJ2-5; maybe TRBD1 (6 bases). This CDR3 has 16 amino acids. Germline CDR1 is SGHAT and CDR2 is FQNNGV. Trimming cost V 5 bases and J 4 bases, with 20 bases left between them. As DNA, the CDR3 is TGTGCCAGCAGCGCCCAGGGTCAGGGGAAGGGAGAGACCCAGTACTTC. Encoded protein: CASSAQGQGKGETQYF.

This clone was observed a few times. The V gene is TRBV5-1, the J gene TRBJ2-4, with 10 bases fitting TRBD2. Germline trimming cut 0 bases from V and 7 bases from J; bases unmatched to any gene: 10. The V gene's germline CDR1 is SGHRS and CDR2 YFSETQ. The CDR3 is 17 residues long. The CDR3 region is CASSLVARTSGSNIQYF. The CDR3 nucleotides are TGCGCCAGCAGCTTGGTAGCTAGGACTAGCGGAAGCAACATTCAGTACTTC.

This chain uses TRBV19 with TRBJ2-7; tentatively, D is TRBD1 (6 bases). Between the trimmed V and J ends, which lost 3 bases and 2 bases, there was a span of 11 bases. Germline-derived CDR1 and CDR2 are LNHDA and SQIVND (reference sequence). The CDR3 spans 14 residues. The CDR3 bases are TGTGCCAGTAGTATGAGCAGGGGCCCCTACGAGCAGTACTTC. It specifies CASSMSRGPYEQYF.